Below are 14 T cell receptor beta chains sequenced from a single sample in a study of blood T cell repertoires in COVID-19 (dated by TCRdb to about 2020). The protocol used for the library was the immunoSEQ multiplex PCR assay. In its TCRdb copy, this immuneACCESS table keeps in-frame sequences only and misses some clones. Where compared with another copy, unresolved V genes explain less than half of these, and the others have no known cause. The sample yields approximately 60,000 clones; roughly 80% were counted once. The ten biggest clones cover roughly 20% of the sample. Specimen: peripheral blood. These receptors were collected from a man aged 60 to 69 with acute or convalescent COVID-19.

This clone was seen more than once but under ten times. The V and J genes are TRBV28 and TRBJ1-5; 7 nucleotides align to TRBD1. The CDR3 runs to 13 residues. Germline lookup yields CDR1 MDHEN and CDR2 SYDVKM. V lost 10 bases to trimming and J lost 6 bases; unmatched junction nucleotides: 9. The CDR3 coding sequence is TGTGCCACCCATCGAGGGGGCGGTCAGCCCCAGCATTTT. Protein product: CATHRGGGQPQHF. Full variable domain (outside the CDR3, taken from reference TRBV28 and TRBJ1-5): DVKVTQSSRYLVKRTGEKVFLECVQDMDHENMFWYRQDPGLGLRLIYFSYDVKMKEKGDIPEGYSVSREKKERFSLILESASTNQTSMYLCATHRGGGQPQHFGDGTRLSIL.

CDR3 in amino acids: CASSPRGGSYEQYF. The CDR3 bases are TGTGCCAGTAGTCCCCGGGGGGGATCCTACGAGCAGTACTTC. This chain joins TRBV19 and TRBJ2-7, with TRBD2 identical over 8 bases. This CDR3 region has 14 residues. CDR1 is LNHDA and CDR2 is SQIVND in the germline V gene (reference sequence). V dropped 5 bases and J dropped 1; count of bases not matched to a gene: 4.

This clone occurred a few times. V is TRBV18 and J is TRBJ2-7; 11 positions match TRBD1. The ends lost 3 bases at V and 6 bases at J; junction bases unmatched: 1. Per germline, CDR1 KGHSH and CDR2 LQKENI. The CDR3 length is 13 residues. In DNA form, the CDR3 reads TGTGCCAGCTCACCGGGACAGGGGGTCGAGCAGTACTTC. It translates to CASSPGQGVEQYF.

This clone was recorded once. The V and J genes are TRBV24-1 and TRBJ1-2; TRBD1 agrees at 7 bases. There are 16 residues in the CDR3. Germline CDR1 and CDR2: KGHDR and SFDVKD. V lost 10 bases, J lost 3 bases, and 16 bases stayed unmatched. The CDR3 DNA reads as TGTGCCACGAGAAGACAGGGACTCTCCACTGACTATGGCTACACCTTC. This encodes CATRRQGLSTDYGYTF.

This sequence joins TRBV6-2 or TRBV6-3 and TRBJ1-1; D is possibly TRBD1 (6 bases). Trimming pared 6 bases from V and 10 bases from J, leaving 15 bases between. The CDR3 consists of 12 residues. Per germline, CDR1 MNHEY and CDR2 SVGEGT. The CDR3 spells CASSRQDPGAFF. The CDR3 coding sequence is TGTGCCAGCAGCCGACAGGACCCCGGAGCTTTCTTT.

This chain uses TRBV3-1 (or the pseudogene TRBV3-2) with TRBJ1-1; D may be TRBD1 (6 bases). Trimming left V 3 bases short and J 0 bases short, with 14 bases between. Germline V gives CDR1 LGHDT, CDR2 YNNKEL (reference sequence). The CDR3 contains 16 residues. DNA of the CDR3: TGTGCCAGCAGCCAGGTCCGGACAGTTATGAACACTGAAGCTTTCTTT. Translating gives CASSQVRTVMNTEAFF.

CDR3 in DNA: TGTGCCAGCAGCCTAACTAGCGGGAGGTCCGAGCAGTACTTC. It encodes CASSLTSGRSEQYF. The genes are TRBV7-2 and TRBJ2-7; 12 positions match TRBD2. Germline loops: CDR1 SGHTA, CDR2 FQGNSA. The CDR3 spans 14 residues. V gave up 5 bases and J gave up 6 bases; unmatched junction bases: 5.

This clone was seen only a few times. The chain is built from TRBV15 and TRBJ2-1; D possibly corresponds to TRBD2 (6 bases). Trimming took off 5 bases at V and 5 bases at J, with 16 bases between the two ends. Germline CDR1 and CDR2: LNHNV and YYDKDF (reference sequence). This CDR3 has 15 amino acids. CDR3 region: CATSRGRGPDNEQFF. In DNA form, the CDR3 reads TGTGCCACCAGCCGGGGGAGAGGACCCGACAATGAGCAGTTCTTC.

There are a few counts of this clone. The chain combines TRBV4-1 with TRBJ2-1, with 7 nucleotides matching TRBD2. The CDR3 is made up of 15 amino acids. The germline gives CDR1 MGHRA, CDR2 YSYEKL. The trim removed 3 bases at V and 5 bases at J, leaving 7 bases unmatched. For the CDR3, the DNA is TGCGCCAGCAGCCACCCCTTCGGGGGGAACAATGAGCAGTTCTTC. Translated, it gives CASSHPFGGNNEQFF.

This CDR3 is CASSPRTSGRVGTDTQYF. In DNA, the CDR3 is TGTGCCAGCAGCCCCCGGACTAGCGGGAGAGTCGGCACAGATACGCAGTATTTT. The rearrangement links TRBV7-9 to TRBJ2-3; TRBD2 matches 13 bases. V was clipped by 5 bases and J by 1 base; unmatched bases: 9. This CDR3 is 18 amino acids long. Germline V gene data show CDR1 as SEHNR and CDR2 as FQNEAQ (reference sequence).

The CDR3 is CASSTGGATNYGYTF. The CDR3 DNA sequence: TGTGCCAGCAGTACCGGGGGGGCTACCAACTATGGCTACACCTTC. The chain links TRBV6-5 to TRBJ1-2; D may be TRBD1 (6 bases). The CDR3 runs 15 residues. V lost 5 bases and J lost 2, with 15 bases in between. Germline CDR1 MNHEY, CDR2 SVGAGI.

V gene TRBV28 combines with J gene TRBJ2-3; 7 bases fit TRBD1. The CDR3 is 14 residues long. From germline, CDR1 is MDHEN and CDR2 SYDVKM. Losses at the gene ends were 4 bases for V and 2 bases for J; bases not matched to a gene: 3. The CDR3 bases are TGTGCCAGCAGTTCCCAGGGGGTCACAGATACGCAGTATTTT. As protein: CASSSQGVTDTQYF.

V gene TRBV5-4 combines with J gene TRBJ2-7; 8 positions agree with TRBD2. CDR3 length: 15 residues. Trimming took 1 base from V and 4 from J; bases not matched to a gene: 7. Germline V gives CDR1 SGHNT, CDR2 YYREEE (reference sequence). CDR3 in DNA: TGTGCCAGCAGCTTGACTAGCGGATTCGGGTACGAGCAGTACTTC. This translates into CASSLTSGFGYEQYF.

The chain joins TRBV18 to TRBJ1-2, with TRBD1 matching 8 bases. Looked up from germline, CDR1 is KGHSH and CDR2 is LQKENI. This CDR3 is 15 amino acids long. After removal of 3 bases from V and 2 bases from J, the junction contained 5 bases not matched to a gene. For the CDR3, the DNA is TGTGCCAGCTCACCCCGGGACAGGATCAACTATGGCTACACCTTC. As protein: CASSPRDRINYGYTF.